These 10 T cell receptor beta chains were all obtained from the same sample, sequenced in a study of response to subunit inactivated influenza vaccine (dated by TCRdb to 2016 to 2019). The library relied on RT-PCR. The data were produced on an Illumina HiSeq 2500. TCRdb ran its own pipeline on the public reads, namely fastp trimming at Q25 and MiXCR clone calling, and kept in-frame beta chains. Identical CDR3 proteins give one entry, which carries the most common genes and DNA. Counted in this sample were 800,000 or so distinct CDR3 sequences; 21% of them appeared once. The ten top clones hold roughly 10% of the sample. The sequencing used PBMCs from blood, collected about 5 days after vaccination. The receptors stem from a middle-aged man who received an inactivated influenza vaccine. Donor details come from another sample of the same person, matched by shared clones.

In its sample, this clonotype was seen a few times. The chain carries TRBV7-2 and TRBJ2-1, with a tentative D call TRBD2 (5 bases). Germline-derived CDR1 and CDR2 are SGHTA and FQGNSA. V gave up 1 base and J gave up 6 bases, with 13 bases separating them. The CDR3 has 15 residues. In nucleotides, the CDR3 is TGTGCCAGCAGCTTAGGAGGGTCAATAGCCAATGAGCAGTTCTTC. It yields the protein CASSLGGSIANEQFF. Together with reference TRBV7-2 and TRBJ2-1, the CDR3 gives the full variable domain: GAGVSQSPSNKVTEKGKDVELRCDPISGHTALYWYRQSLGQGLEFLIYFQGNSAPDKSGLPSDRFSAERTGGSVSTLTIQRTQQEDSAVYLCASSLGGSIANEQFFGPGTRLTVL.

The J gene is TRBJ2-2, the V gene TRBV5-1; possibly TRBD1 or TRBD2 for D (6 bases each). The CDR3 has 15 residues. Germline V gene lookup returns CDR1 SGHRS and CDR2 YFSETQ. V was clipped by 1 base and J by 5 bases, with 12 bases between them. The DNA for the CDR3 is TGCGCCAGCAGCTTGCAGGGGAGGATTACCGGGGAGCTGTTTTTT. Amino acid sequence: CASSLQGRITGELFF.

The CDR3 sequence: CATSRGYGGDTQYF. The CDR3 nucleotides read TGTGCCACCAGCAGAGGGTATGGCGGAGATACGCAGTATTTT. The rearrangement uses TRBV15 and TRBJ2-3; D remains unclear. The V end lost 1 base, the J end lost 5 bases, and 10 bases lay between the germline ends. Looked up from germline, CDR1 is LNHNV and CDR2 is YYDKDF (reference sequence). The CDR3 has 14 amino acids.

The table lists this clonotype with a few counts. V usage is TRBV6-2 or TRBV6-3 and J usage is TRBJ1-4, with D unresolved. Germline CDR1 is MNHEY and CDR2 is SVGEGT. This CDR3 contains 15 residues. The ends were cut back, 6 bases at V and 0 bases at J, with 11 bases in the middle. CDR3 protein: CASSRTVATNEKLFF. In nucleotides, the CDR3 is TGTGCCAGCAGCCGGACTGTTGCAACTAATGAAAAACTGTTTTTT.

V and J are TRBV11-1 and TRBJ2-1; D perhaps matches TRBD2 (8 bases). The V end lost 5 bases, the J end lost 2 bases, and 22 bases lay between the germline ends. The CDR3 is 18 amino acids. CDR1 and CDR2 from the germline V gene are SGHAT and FQDESV (reference sequence). The CDR3 DNA is TGTGCCAGCAGCCCTCCCGGACTAGCCCAGGGGGCCTACAATGAGCAGTTCTTC. It specifies CASSPPGLAQGAYNEQFF.

J is TRBJ1-2 and V is TRBV20-1; 7 bases agree with TRBD1. The CDR3 is 11 residues long. The V gene end was trimmed by 5 bases and the J gene end by 7 bases; junction bases not matched to a gene: 4. Germline loops: CDR1 DFQATT, CDR2 SNEGSKA (reference sequence). CDR3 residues: CSAEQGIGYTF. DNA for the CDR3: TGCAGTGCTGAACAGGGGATTGGCTACACCTTC.

This chain connects TRBV7-9 to TRBJ2-6; no definite D call. Germline-derived CDR1 and CDR2 are SEHNR and FQNEAQ (reference sequence). The CDR3 consists of 16 residues. The V end lost 1 base, the J end lost 0 bases, and 7 bases lay between the germline ends. As DNA, the CDR3 is TGTGCCAGCAGCTTAGAAATATTCTCTGGGGCCAACGTCCTGACTTTC. Amino acids: CASSLEIFSGANVLTF.

This rearrangement joins TRBV12-3 or TRBV12-4 to TRBJ2-7; TRBD1 matches at 7 bases. After removal of 2 bases from V and 2 bases from J, the junction contained 6 bases not matched to a gene. This CDR3 region has 15 residues. As DNA, the CDR3 is TGTGCCAGCAGTTTAAGGGGGCAGGGGCCCTACGAGCAGTACTTC. This sequence encodes CASSLRGQGPYEQYF.

Only a few counts were recorded for this clonotype. CDR3 loop: CASTLLASGRMETQYF. The CDR3 DNA sequence: TGCGCCAGCACCCTCTTGGCTAGCGGGAGGATGGAGACCCAGTACTTC. The V and J genes are TRBV5-1 and TRBJ2-5, with 11 bases matching TRBD2. Trimming cost V 6 bases and J 5 bases; bases outside gene matches: 12. Germline-derived CDR1 and CDR2 are SGHRS and YFSETQ. The CDR3 has 16 amino acids.

This clonotype was found many times. The CDR3 loop reads CASSSGGGGTYEQYF. CDR3 nucleotide sequence: TGTGCCAGCAGTTCAGGAGGGGGTGGTACGTACGAGCAGTACTTC. The chain joins TRBV27 to TRBJ2-7, with D possibly being TRBD1 or TRBD2 (6 bases each). V gave up 4 bases and J gave up 4 bases, with 17 bases separating them. Germline values: CDR1 MNHEY, CDR2 SMNVEV (reference sequence). The length of the CDR3 is 15 residues.